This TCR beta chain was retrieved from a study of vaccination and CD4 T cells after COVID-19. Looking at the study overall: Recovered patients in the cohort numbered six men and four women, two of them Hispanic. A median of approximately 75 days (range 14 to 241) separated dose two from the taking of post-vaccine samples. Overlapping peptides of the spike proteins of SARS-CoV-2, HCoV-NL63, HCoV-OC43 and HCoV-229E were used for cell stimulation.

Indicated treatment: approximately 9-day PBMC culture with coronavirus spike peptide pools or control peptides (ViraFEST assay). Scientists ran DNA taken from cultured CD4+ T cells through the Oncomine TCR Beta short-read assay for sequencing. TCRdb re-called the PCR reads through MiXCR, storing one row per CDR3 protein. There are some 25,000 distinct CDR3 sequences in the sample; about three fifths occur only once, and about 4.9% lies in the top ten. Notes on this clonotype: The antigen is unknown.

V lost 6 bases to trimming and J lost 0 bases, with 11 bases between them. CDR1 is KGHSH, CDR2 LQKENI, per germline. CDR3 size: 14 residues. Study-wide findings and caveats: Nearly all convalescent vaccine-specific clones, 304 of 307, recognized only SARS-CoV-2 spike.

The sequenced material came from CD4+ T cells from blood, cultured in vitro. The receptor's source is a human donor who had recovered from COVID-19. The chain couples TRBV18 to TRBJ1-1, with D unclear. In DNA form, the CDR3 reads TGTGCCAGCTCCCCGTACGAGGTGAACACTGAAGCTTTCTTT. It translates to CASSPYEVNTEAFF. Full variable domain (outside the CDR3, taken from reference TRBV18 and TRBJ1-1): NAGVMQNPRHLVRRRGQEARLRCSPMKGHSHVYWYRQLPEEGLKFMVYLQKENIIDESGMPKERFSAEFPKEGPSILRIQQVVRGDSAAYFCASSPYEVNTEAFFGQGTRLTVV.